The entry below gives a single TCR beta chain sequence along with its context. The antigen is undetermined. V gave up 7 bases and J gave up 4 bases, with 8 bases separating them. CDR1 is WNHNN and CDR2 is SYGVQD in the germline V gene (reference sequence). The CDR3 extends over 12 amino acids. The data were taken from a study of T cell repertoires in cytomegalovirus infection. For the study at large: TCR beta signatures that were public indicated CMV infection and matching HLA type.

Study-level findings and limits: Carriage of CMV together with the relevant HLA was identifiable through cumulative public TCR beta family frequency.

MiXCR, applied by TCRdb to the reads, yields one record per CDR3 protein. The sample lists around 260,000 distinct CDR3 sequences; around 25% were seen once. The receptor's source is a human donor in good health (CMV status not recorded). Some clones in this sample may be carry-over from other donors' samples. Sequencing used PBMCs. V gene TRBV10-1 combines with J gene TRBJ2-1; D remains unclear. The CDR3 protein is CASTDPYNEQFF. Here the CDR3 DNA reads TGCGCCAGCACCGACCCGTACAATGAGCAGTTCTTC.